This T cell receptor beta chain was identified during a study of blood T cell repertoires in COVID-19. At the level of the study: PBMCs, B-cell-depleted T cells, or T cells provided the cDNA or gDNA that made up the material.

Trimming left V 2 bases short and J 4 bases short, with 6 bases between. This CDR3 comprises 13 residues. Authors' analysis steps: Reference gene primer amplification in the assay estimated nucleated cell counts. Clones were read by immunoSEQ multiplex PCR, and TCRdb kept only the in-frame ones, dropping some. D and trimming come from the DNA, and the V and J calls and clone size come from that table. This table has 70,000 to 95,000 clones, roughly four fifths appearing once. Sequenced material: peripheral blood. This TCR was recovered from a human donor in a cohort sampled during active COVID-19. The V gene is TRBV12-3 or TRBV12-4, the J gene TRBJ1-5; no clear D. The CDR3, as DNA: TGTGCCAGCAGTTTACGAGAAAATCAGCCCCAGCATTTT. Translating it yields CASSLRENQPQHF.